A single sample is the source of the 8 T cell receptor beta chains below, sequenced in a study of T cells after yellow fever vaccination. TCRdb re-derived calls from the 5' RACE reads in MiXCR, one entry per CDR3 protein. The sample carries about 430,000 distinct CDR3 sequences, roughly a sixth recorded once. The sample was PBMCs, taken before the yellow fever booster vaccination. These receptors originate from a man younger than 30 who received the YFV17D yellow fever vaccine.

The chain joins TRBV9 to TRBJ2-3, with D possibly matching TRBD1 (5 bases). V dropped 4 bases and J dropped 5 bases, with 17 bases sitting between them. Germline V gives CDR1 SGDLS, CDR2 YYNGEE. The CDR3 length is 15 residues. The CDR3, as DNA: TGTGCCAGCAGCCCAAGGACCAGGGCAGAAGATACGCAGTATTTT. This codes for CASSPRTRAEDTQYF.

The chain employs TRBV3-1 and TRBJ2-3, with TRBD2 identical over 10 bases. Germline V gene data show CDR1 as LGHDT and CDR2 as YNNKEL (reference sequence). The CDR3 has 15 residues. V was clipped by 0 bases and J by 11 bases; unmatched bases: 8. CDR3 loop: CASSQDLRLAGEQYF. CDR3 DNA sequence: TGTGCCAGCAGCCAAGATCTGCGGCTAGCGGGGGAGCAGTATTTT.

This clonotype turned up a few times. The chain joins TRBV4-2 to TRBJ1-2, with a weak D call TRBD1 (5 bases). CDR1 is LGHNA, CDR2 YNFKEQ, per germline. V was trimmed by 1 base and J by 5 bases, leaving 17 bases between them. CDR3 size: 16 residues. This chain's CDR3 is CASSQVIRDARYGYTF. The CDR3 nucleotides are TGTGCCAGCAGCCAAGTAATTCGGGACGCAAGATATGGCTACACCTTC.

The gene calls are TRBV20-1 and TRBJ2-1; 8 bases fit TRBD1. Germline loops: CDR1 DFQATT, CDR2 SNEGSKA (reference sequence). V shed 3 bases, J shed 5 bases, and the junction held 6 bases outside the gene matches. This CDR3 spans 14 amino acids. DNA of the CDR3: TGCAGTGCTAGGCCAGGGGGCTTGAACAATGAGCAGTTCTTC. This translates into CSARPGGLNNEQFF.

The CDR3 DNA reads as TGTGCCAGCAGTCGGGACAGGGGAAATACGCAGTATTTT. Translating it yields CASSRDRGNTQYF. The rearrangement uses TRBV6-4 and TRBJ2-3, with 10 nucleotides matching TRBD1. Germline V gene sequence: CDR1 MRHNA, CDR2 SNTAGT. J lost 7 bases, V lost 5 bases, and 3 bases had no gene match. CDR3 size: 13 residues.

This clonotype was picked up a small number of times. The CDR3 loop reads CSALPGAREQYV. The DNA of the CDR3 is TGCAGTGCTCTCCCCGGGGCGCGAGAGCAGTACGTC. The J gene is TRBJ2-7, the V gene TRBV20-1; either TRBD1 or TRBD2 may supply D (5 bases each). CDR3 size: 12 residues. V gave up 5 bases and J gave up 7 bases, with 15 bases separating them. Looked up from germline, CDR1 is DFQATT and CDR2 is SNEGSKA (reference sequence).

Ten or more counts support this clonotype. The V and J genes are TRBV29-1 and TRBJ1-1, with 8 bases that match TRBD1. V was pared by 4 bases and J by 3 bases, with 7 bases of the junction left unmatched. This CDR3 is built from 14 residues. Germline V gives CDR1 SQVTM, CDR2 ANQGSEA. The CDR3 DNA reads as TGCAGCGTTGCCAAGGACAGGGCGTACACTGAAGCTTTCTTT. Its translation: CSVAKDRAYTEAFF.

The chain joins TRBV4-1 to TRBJ1-5; possibly TRBD1 for D (6 bases). V gave up 3 bases and J gave up 4 bases, with 16 bases separating them. Germline CDR1 and CDR2: MGHRA and YSYEKL. This CDR3 has 16 amino acids. CDR3 in amino acids: CASSHGTSYLNQPQHF. The CDR3 nucleotides read TGCGCCAGCAGCCACGGGACATCATACCTAAATCAGCCCCAGCATTTT.